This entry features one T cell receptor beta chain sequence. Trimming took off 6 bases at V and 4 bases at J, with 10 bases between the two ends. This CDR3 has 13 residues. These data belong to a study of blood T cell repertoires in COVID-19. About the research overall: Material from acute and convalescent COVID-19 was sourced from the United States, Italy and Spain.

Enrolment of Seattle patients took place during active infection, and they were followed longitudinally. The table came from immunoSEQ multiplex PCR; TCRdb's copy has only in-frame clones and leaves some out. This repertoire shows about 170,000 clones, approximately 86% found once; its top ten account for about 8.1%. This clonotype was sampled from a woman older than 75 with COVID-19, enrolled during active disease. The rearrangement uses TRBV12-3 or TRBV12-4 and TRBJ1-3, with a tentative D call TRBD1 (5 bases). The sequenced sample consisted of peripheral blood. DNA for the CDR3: TGTGCCAGCAGCTGGACAAGCGGAAACACCATATATTTT. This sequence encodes CASSWTSGNTIYF.